A selection of T cell receptor beta chains follows, all from one sample in a study of T cell responses to AZD1222 COVID-19 vaccine. Profiled with immunoSEQ multiplex PCR; TCRdb holds only in-frame clones, not every one. The sample includes roughly 50,000 clones, 80% to 90% seen only once; the top ten take about 14%. This material consisted of peripheral blood, taken 28 days after the second AZD1222 dose. Every receptor here comes from an adult who received the AZD1222 COVID-19 vaccine. CDR3s include the opening cysteine and the closing phenylalanine or tryptophan. Each record gives: J gene, D gene, V gene, clone size, CDR3 protein, CDR3 DNA. The D gene is left open where the match is weak. Clone size, where shown, is once, few, many, or a class for clones that have expanded.

TRBJ1-5,TRBD1,TRBV6-6,.,CASRTGTGYSNQPQHF,TGTGCCAGCAGAACGGGGACAGGGTATAGCAATCAGCCCCAGCATTTT
TRBJ1-4,TRBD1,TRBV7-2,once,CASSFRQGTTNEKLFF,TGTGCCAGCAGCTTCCGACAGGGTACAACTAATGAAAAACTGTTTTTT
TRBJ2-1,.,TRBV12-3/TRBV12-4,few,CASSFEGNEQFF,TGTGCCAGCAGTTTCGAGGGTAATGAGCAGTTCTTC
TRBJ1-2,.,TRBV5-1,.,CASSLTVNYGYTF,TGCGCCAGCAGCTTAACAGTCAACTATGGCTACACCTTC
TRBJ1-4,.,TRBV7-2,.,CASSLSSGEKLFF,TGTGCCAGCAGCTTAAGTTCCGGAGAAAAACTGTTTTTT
TRBJ1-1,.,TRBV11-2,.,CASSLQGYSAEAFF,TGTGCCAGCAGCCTACAGGGTTACTCTGCTGAAGCTTTCTTT
TRBJ2-5,TRBD2,TRBV27,.,CASSPLGGRQETQYF,TGTGCCAGCAGTCCGCTGGGAGGGAGACAAGAGACCCAGTACTTC
TRBJ2-1,.,TRBV3-1/TRBV3-2,few,CASSQRGGKSSYNEQFF,TGTGCCAGCAGCCAAAGGGGCGGGAAGAGCTCCTACAATGAGCAGTTCTTC
TRBJ2-1,.,TRBV7-2,.,CASSPNAGGIGNEQFF,TGTGCCAGCAGCCCGAATGCGGGCGGGATAGGAAATGAGCAGTTCTTC
TRBJ1-5,TRBD1,TRBV2,.,CASRGTGLDQPQHF,TGTGCCAGCAGGGGGACAGGGTTGGATCAGCCCCAGCATTTT
TRBJ1-6,TRBD1,TRBV2,.,CAAQTRDRASPLHF,TGTGCCGCACAAACCCGGGACAGGGCCTCCCCCCTCCACTTT
TRBJ1-1,.,TRBV6-5,.,CASSDQGNTEAFF,TGTGCCAGCAGCGACCAGGGTAACACTGAAGCTTTCTTT
TRBJ2-3,TRBD2,TRBV30,.,CAWSLGLGGTDTQYF,TGTGCCTGGAGTCTGGGACTAGGCGGCACAGATACGCAGTATTTT
TRBJ1-4,.,TRBV6-1,.,CASSEVGATNEKLFF,TGTGCCAGCAGTGAAGTAGGGGCAACTAATGAAAAACTGTTTTTT
TRBJ1-1,TRBD1,TRBV27,.,CASSLVGGNTEAFF,TGTGCCAGCAGTTTAGTAGGGGGCAACACTGAAGCTTTCTTT
TRBJ1-2,TRBD1,TRBV30,.,CAWSLRGQYTF,TGTGCCTGGAGCCTCAGGGGGCAATACACCTTC
TRBJ1-4,.,TRBV28,.,CANSSSPNEKLFF,TGTGCCAACAGTTCTTCTCCTAATGAAAAACTGTTTTTT
TRBJ2-7,.,TRBV2,.,CASSARRLVTYEQYF,TGTGCCAGCAGCGCGAGGCGACTAGTCACGTACGAGCAGTACTTC
TRBJ2-7,TRBD1,TRBV4-1,.,CASSQDPRQGSYEQYF,TGCGCCAGCAGCCAAGATCCCCGACAGGGGAGCTACGAGCAGTACTTC
TRBJ2-5,.,TRBV7-2,once,CASSLLARVFQETQYF,TGTGCCAGCAGCTTATTAGCCAGGGTCTTCCAAGAGACCCAGTACTTC
TRBJ2-5,.,TRBV13,.,CASSLISEETQYF,TGTGCCAGCAGCCTCATTAGCGAAGAGACCCAGTACTTC
TRBJ2-1,TRBD2,TRBV5-1,.,CASGPLAGGGYEQFF,TGCGCCAGCGGGCCCCTAGCGGGAGGGGGCTATGAGCAGTTCTTC
TRBJ1-1,.,TRBV6-5,once,CASSYKGGVEAFF,TGTGCCAGCAGTTACAAGGGGGGGGTTGAAGCTTTCTTT
TRBJ1-1,.,TRBV19,.,CASSSWAQKNTEAFF,TGTGCCAGTAGTTCTTGGGCCCAAAAGAACACTGAAGCTTTCTTT
TRBJ1-1,.,TRBV7-9,.,CASSWVMNTEAFF,TGTGCCAGCAGCTGGGTTATGAACACTGAAGCTTTCTTT
TRBJ2-2,.,TRBV5-8,.,CASSLRLLASNTGELFF,TGTGCCAGCAGCTTAAGGCTCTTAGCGTCGAACACCGGGGAGCTGTTTTTT
TRBJ2-7,.,TRBV27,.,CASSPGETDEQYF,TGTGCCAGCAGCCCGGGCGAGACCGACGAGCAGTACTTC
TRBJ1-3,TRBD1,TRBV7-2,.,CASSYGQGAGEGNTIYF,TGTGCCAGCAGCTACGGACAGGGGGCTGGAGAAGGAAACACCATATATTTT
TRBJ2-1,TRBD2,TRBV10-1,.,CASSAGTSGSYEQFF,TGCGCCAGCAGTGCCGGGACTAGCGGGAGCTATGAGCAGTTCTTC
TRBJ2-1,.,TRBV9,.,CASSVSPQGFDNEQFF,TGTGCCAGCAGCGTCTCTCCTCAGGGATTTGACAATGAGCAGTTCTTC
TRBJ1-2,.,TRBV9,.,CASSAQMGYYGYTF,TGTGCCAGCAGCGCCCAGATGGGGTATTATGGCTACACCTTC
TRBJ2-1,.,TRBV7-8,.,CASSLLGQGMLHNEQFF,TGTGCCAGCAGCTTACTTGGCCAGGGAATGTTACACAATGAGCAGTTCTTC
TRBJ1-4,.,TRBV7-9,.,CASDAGDEKLFF,TGTGCCAGCGACGCAGGGGATGAAAAACTGTTTTTT
TRBJ1-1,.,TRBV11-1,.,CASTDFSGTEAFF,TGTGCCAGCACCGATTTCAGCGGGACTGAAGCTTTCTTT
TRBJ2-6,.,TRBV7-9,.,CASSLKALPGANVLTF,TGTGCCAGCAGCTTAAAGGCCCTCCCCGGGGCCAACGTCCTGACTTTC
TRBJ2-5,.,TRBV5-5,.,CASSLVGGTETQYF,TGTGCCAGCAGCCTCGTGGGGGGTACGGAGACCCAGTACTTC
TRBJ2-2,.,TRBV4-1,.,CASSQEATGANTGELFF,TGCGCCAGCAGCCAAGAGGCCACAGGAGCGAACACCGGGGAGCTGTTTTTT
TRBJ2-1,TRBD1,TRBV6-6,.,CASSSVDRALNEQFF,TGTGCCAGCAGTTCGGTGGACAGGGCTCTGAATGAGCAGTTCTTC
TRBJ1-1,.,TRBV11-2,.,CASSSQVGMGEAFF,TGTGCCAGCAGCTCCCAGGTAGGGATGGGTGAAGCTTTCTTT
TRBJ1-2,TRBD1,TRBV7-3,.,CASSTHRDRARVGIYGYTF,TGTGCCAGCAGCACCCACCGGGACAGGGCGCGGGTCGGTATCTATGGCTACACCTTC
TRBJ1-4,.,TRBV14,once,CASSLLQGGEKLFF,TGTGCCAGCAGCCTCTTACAGGGAGGGGAAAAACTGTTTTTT
TRBJ2-2,TRBD2,TRBV2,.,CASSGGLAFTGELFF,TGTGCCAGCAGTGGGGGACTAGCATTTACCGGGGAGCTGTTTTTT
TRBJ2-1,TRBD2,TRBV24-1,.,CATSDRSGSFPYNEQFF,TGTGCCACCAGTGATAGGAGCGGGAGTTTTCCCTACAATGAGCAGTTCTTC
TRBJ1-6,TRBD1,TRBV27,.,CATQGTTYNSPLHF,TGTGCGACACAGGGGACGACCTATAATTCACCCCTCCACTTT
TRBJ2-1,TRBD1,TRBV6-5,.,CASSPRTGHYNEQFF,TGTGCCAGCTCACCCCGGACAGGCCACTACAATGAGCAGTTCTTC